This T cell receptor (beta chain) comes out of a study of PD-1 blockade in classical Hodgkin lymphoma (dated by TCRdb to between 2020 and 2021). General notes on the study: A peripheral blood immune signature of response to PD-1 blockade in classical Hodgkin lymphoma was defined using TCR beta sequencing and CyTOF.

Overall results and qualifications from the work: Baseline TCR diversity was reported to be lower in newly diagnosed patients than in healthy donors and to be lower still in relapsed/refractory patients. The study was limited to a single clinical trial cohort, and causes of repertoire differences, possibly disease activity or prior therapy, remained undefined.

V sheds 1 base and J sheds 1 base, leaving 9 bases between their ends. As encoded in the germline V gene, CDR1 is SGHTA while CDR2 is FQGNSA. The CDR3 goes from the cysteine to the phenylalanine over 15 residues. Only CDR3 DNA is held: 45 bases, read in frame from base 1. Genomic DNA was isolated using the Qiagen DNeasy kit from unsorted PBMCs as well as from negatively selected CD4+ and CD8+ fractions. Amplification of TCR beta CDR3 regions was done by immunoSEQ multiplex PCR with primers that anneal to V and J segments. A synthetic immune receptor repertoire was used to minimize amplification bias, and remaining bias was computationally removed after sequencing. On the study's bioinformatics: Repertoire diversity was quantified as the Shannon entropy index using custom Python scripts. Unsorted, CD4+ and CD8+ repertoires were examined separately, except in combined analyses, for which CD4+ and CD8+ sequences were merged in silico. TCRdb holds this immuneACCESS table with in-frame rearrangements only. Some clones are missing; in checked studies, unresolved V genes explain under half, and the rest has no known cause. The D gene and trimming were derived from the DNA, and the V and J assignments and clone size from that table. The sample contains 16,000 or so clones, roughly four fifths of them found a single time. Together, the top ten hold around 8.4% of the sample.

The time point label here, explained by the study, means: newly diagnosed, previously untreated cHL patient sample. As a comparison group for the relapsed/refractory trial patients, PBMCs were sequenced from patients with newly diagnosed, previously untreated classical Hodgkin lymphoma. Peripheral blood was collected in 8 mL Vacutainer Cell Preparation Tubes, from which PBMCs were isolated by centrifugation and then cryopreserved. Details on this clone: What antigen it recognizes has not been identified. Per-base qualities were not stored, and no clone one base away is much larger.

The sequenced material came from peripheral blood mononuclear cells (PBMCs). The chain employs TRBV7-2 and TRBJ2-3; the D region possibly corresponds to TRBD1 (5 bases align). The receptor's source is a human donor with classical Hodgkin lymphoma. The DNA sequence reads TGTGCCAGCAGCTTAGTGACCAGGGGCACAGATACGCAGTATTTT. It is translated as CASSLVTRGTDTQYF.